The clone carrying this T cell receptor (beta chain) was seen a few times. The antigen is not known. These data are taken from a study of cytomegalovirus exposure and HLA in healthy donors. With 60 Vbeta and 13 Jbeta primers, the PCR was carried out. Some clones are missing from TCRdb's copy, which holds only in-frame ones; the method was immunoSEQ multiplex PCR. The table shows about 99,000 clones, with 60% to 80% occurring only once. Germline V gives CDR1 SGHVS, CDR2 FQNEAQ. Trimming pared 1 base from V and 3 bases from J, leaving 10 bases between. The length of the CDR3 is 15 residues. Overall study findings and caveats: Cytomegalovirus-associated TCR beta chains were listed, numbering 150 to 200. The study dropped some indistinguishable V segments, TRBV6-2 and TRBV6-3 among them.

As for the donors, each was a healthy bone marrow donor. The specimen sequenced was PBMCs. This rearrangement joins TRBV7-8 to TRBJ1-5; D may be TRBD1 (6 bases). The source of this sequence is a middle-aged man in good health and CMV-seronegative. CDR3 amino acids: CASSLGQEPNQPQHF. The CDR3 nucleotides are TGTGCCAGCAGCTTAGGACAGGAACCCAATCAGCCCCAGCATTTT.